A single sample gave rise to the 9 T cell receptor beta chains below, sequenced in a study of blood T cell repertoires in COVID-19. Assay used: immunoSEQ multiplex PCR; TCRdb lists only in-frame clones, some missing. The repertoire holds fewer than 200,000 clones, roughly nine tenths seen once, with 20% to 25% in the top ten. The sequenced sample consisted of PBMCs or T cells enriched from blood (not recorded which). The receptors derive from a woman aged 35 to 49 in a cohort exposed to, infected with or recovered from COVID-19 (not recorded which).

This chain joins TRBV3-1 (or the pseudogene TRBV3-2) and TRBJ2-7; 13 bases are a match to TRBD2. The CDR3 covers 15 residues. Germline loops: CDR1 LGHDT, CDR2 YNNKEL (reference sequence). Losses at the gene ends were 3 bases for V and 4 bases for J; bases not matched to a gene: 3. CDR3 sequence (DNA): TGTGCCAGCAGCCAGTGGACTAGCGGGGGTTACGAGCAGTACTTC. Translation gives CASSQWTSGGYEQYF.

This chain links TRBV4-1 with TRBJ1-1; TRBD1 might be the D (5 bases). Deletions cut 3 bases from V and 1 base from J, with 9 bases between. There are 14 residues in the CDR3. CDR1 and CDR2 from the germline V gene are MGHRA and YSYEKL. CDR3 nucleotide sequence: TGCGCCAGCAGCCAGGGTAGGGGGAACACTGAAGCTTTCTTT. Amino acid sequence: CASSQGRGNTEAFF.

This clone was detected once. CDR3 DNA sequence: TGTGCCAGCAGACGAAGGACAGCTTCTAGCACAGATACGCAGTATTTT. Translated: CASRRRTASSTDTQYF. The J gene is TRBJ2-3, the V gene TRBV6-8; TRBD1 is a possible D gene (6 bases). V was clipped by 6 bases and J by 0 bases, with 16 bases between them. The CDR3 length is 16 residues. Germline assignment: CDR1 MNHGY and CDR2 SAAAGT.

This chain joins TRBV13 and TRBJ2-5; the D is unclear. Trimming left V 5 bases short and J 5 bases short, with 6 bases between. This CDR3 region has 11 residues. Germline lookup yields CDR1 PRHDT and CDR2 FYEKMQ (reference sequence). The CDR3 DNA reads TGTGCCAGCAGCGCCCGGGAGACCCAGTACTTC. It translates to CASSARETQYF.

This chain links TRBV5-1 with TRBJ2-3; 8 nucleotides align to TRBD2. From germline, CDR1 is SGHRS and CDR2 YFSETQ. CDR3 length: 17 residues. V shed 1 base, J shed 2 bases, and the junction held 9 bases outside the gene matches. The CDR3 DNA follows: TGCGCCAGCAGCTTGCCTGCCTCGGGGGGGGCCACAGATACGCAGTATTTT. As protein: CASSLPASGGATDTQYF.

CDR3 amino acids: CASSDGAAGGIKTQYF. The DNA for the CDR3 is TGTGCCAGCAGTGACGGGGCGGCAGGGGGAATAAAGACCCAGTACTTC. This sequence joins TRBV2 and TRBJ2-5; 7 bases are shared with TRBD1. With 3 bases clipped from V and 6 bases from J, the junction kept 13 bases outside the gene matches. CDR3 length: 16 residues. Germline V gives CDR1 SNHLY, CDR2 FYNNEI. Together with reference TRBV2 and TRBJ2-5, the CDR3 gives the full variable domain: EPEVTQTPSHQVTQMGQEVILRCVPISNHLYFYWYRQILGQKVEFLVSFYNNEISEKSEIFDDQFSVERPDGSNFTLKIRSTKLEDSAMYFCASSDGAAGGIKTQYFGPGTRLLVL.

This sequence joins TRBV6-5 and TRBJ1-1; no clear D. Trimming removed 6 bases at V and 0 bases at J, with 11 bases between. The germline gives CDR1 MNHEY, CDR2 SVGAGI. The CDR3 is 14 amino acids. The CDR3 coding sequence is TGTGCCAGCAGCCCAGCCGAGGTGAACACTGAAGCTTTCTTT. This sequence encodes CASSPAEVNTEAFF.

J is TRBJ1-3 and V is TRBV11-2; D unclear. V shed 7 bases and J shed 4 bases, with 14 bases lying between them. Germline loops: CDR1 SGHAT, CDR2 FQNNGV. The CDR3 runs to 14 residues. CDR3 protein: CASKREGGGNTIYF. CDR3 coding DNA: TGTGCCAGCAAGAGAGAGGGCGGGGGAAACACCATATATTTT. Full variable domain (rest looked up from reference TRBV11-2 and TRBJ1-3): EAGVAQSPRYKIIEKRQSVAFWCNPISGHATLYWYQQILGQGPKLLIQFQNNGVVDDSQLPKDRFSAERLKGVDSTLKIQPAKLEDSAVYLCASKREGGGNTIYFGEGSWLTVV.

CDR3 DNA: TGCGCCAGCAGCCAAGCGGGGGGGGCGAACTATGGCTACACCTTC. Translated: CASSQAGGANYGYTF. The chain couples TRBV4-1 to TRBJ1-2; a possible D gene is TRBD1 (6 bases). This CDR3 region has 15 residues. V was cut by 1 base and J by 2 bases, with 11 bases left in between. Per germline, CDR1 MGHRA and CDR2 YSYEKL.